The 32 T cell receptor gamma chains below were found in one sample sequenced in a study of intestinal T cells in coeliac disease. TRG repertoires were amplified with LymphoTrack primers from roughly 190 ng of biopsy DNA. TCRdb reprocessed the multiplex PCR reads using CATT. The repertoire holds hundreds of gamma-chain clones, about half seen once, with about 32% in the top ten. Each case's genomic DNA was extracted from ten roughly 4.5-µm formalin-fixed paraffin-embedded scrolls. Material: a duodenal biopsy. These receptors came from a human donor who served as a control with a normal duodenal biopsy, not a healthy volunteer.

About this clone itself: This DNA's translation differs at residue 5 from TCRdb's protein, which comes from a much larger clone; a read error is likely, and the protein shown is translated from the DNA. This chain joins TRGV10 and TRGJ1 or TRGJ2. TRGV10 has ORF status, its function being uncertain. Losses at the gene ends were 8 bases for V and 7 bases for J; bases not matched to a gene: 9. This CDR3 region has 12 residues. DNA for the CDR3: TGTGCTGCGTGGGGTTGGTGGTATAAGAAACTCTTT. Its translation is CAAWGWWYKKLF.

This clone was seen more than once but under ten times. The protein in TCRdb stems from a much larger clone and differs at residue 9 from this DNA's translation, likely a read error; here the protein is translated from the DNA. The chain links TRGV10 to TRGJ1 or TRGJ2. TRGV10 is marked as an open reading frame, function uncertain. The CDR3 has 12 residues. The DNA of the CDR3 is TGTGCGGCATTACCAAATTATTATAGGAAACTCTTT. It specifies CAALPNYYRKLF.

This chain uses TRGV8 with TRGJ1 or TRGJ2. The V gene's germline CDR1 is VENAVY and CDR2 YDSYNSRV. V gave up 12 bases and J gave up 5 bases; unmatched junction bases: 7. The CDR3 has 10 residues. The CDR3 here is CALLDYKKLF. CDR3 bases: TGTGCCCTATTGGATTATAAGAAACTCTTT.

In this sample, this clone turned up a few times. This likely stems from a read error, as it lies one base from a far larger clone. The chain has TRGV10 and TRGJ1 or TRGJ2. TRGV10 is flagged as an ORF with uncertain function. The CDR3 consists of 14 residues. The V gene end was trimmed by 10 bases and the J gene end by 2 bases; junction bases not matched to a gene: 12. For the CDR3, the DNA is TGTGCTGCGTTCCACAGGAGGGATTATTATAAGAAACTCTTT. Translating it yields CAAFHRRDYYKKLF.

J is TRGJ1 or TRGJ2 and V is TRGV10. TRGV10 is an open reading frame whose function is uncertain. The CDR3 contains 11 residues. Trimming at V came to 8 bases and at J to 2 bases, leaving 1 base not matched to a gene. CDR3 protein: CAAWHYYKKLF. The DNA for the CDR3 is TGTGCTGCGTGGCATTATTATAAGAAACTCTTT.

Of note for this clone: TCRdb has a much larger clone's protein, which differs at residue 7 from the translation of this DNA, likely because of a read error; what is shown is the protein translated from the DNA. The chain joins TRGV10 to TRGJ1 or TRGJ2. TRGV10 is reported as an ORF; its role is uncertain. V shed 8 bases, J shed 7 bases, and the junction held 9 bases outside the gene matches. CDR3 size: 12 residues. The CDR3 DNA sequence: TGTGCTGCGTGGGATTGGCGGTATAAGAAACTCTTT. This codes for CAAWDWRYKKLF.

The V and J genes are TRGV3 and TRGJ1 or TRGJ2. The CDR3 totals 15 residues. V lost 12 bases, J lost 9 bases, and 26 bases stayed unmatched. Looked up from germline, CDR1 is VTNTFY and CDR2 is YDVSTARD (reference sequence). The DNA of the CDR3 is TGTGCCCACCTGGGACAGGCGGCTCGAGTCCCTAAGAAACTCTTT. This encodes CAHLGQAARVPKKLF.

This clone was seen only a few times. The chain employs TRGV8 and TRGJ1 or TRGJ2. CDR3 length: 12 amino acids. Trimming took 12 bases from V and 1 from J; bases not matched to a gene: 9. CDR1 and CDR2 (germline): VENAVY, YDSYNSRV. CDR3 sequence reads: CAHLGNYYKKLF. CDR3 nucleotides: TGTGCCCACCTGGGAAATTATTATAAGAAACTCTTT.

The chain recombines TRGV8 with TRGJ1 or TRGJ2. V lost 5 bases and J lost 5; bases outside the gene matches: 9. Germline loops: CDR1 VENAVY, CDR2 YDSYNSRV. There are 13 residues in the CDR3. Here the CDR3 reads CATWGRIDYKKLF. The CDR3 coding sequence is TGTGCCACCTGGGGAAGAATTGATTATAAGAAACTCTTT.

The rearrangement joins TRGV8 to TRGJP1. Germline V gene data show CDR1 as VENAVY and CDR2 as YDSYNSRV. Trimming at V came to 0 bases and at J to 0 bases, leaving 4 bases not matched to a gene. This CDR3 region has 16 residues. As DNA, the CDR3 is TGTGCCACCTGGGATAGGCCCTATACCACTGGTTGGTTCAAGATATTT. Translation: CATWDRPYTTGWFKIF.

This clone is categorized as hyperexpanded. The chain uses TRGV10 and TRGJP1. TRGV10 is given ORF status, its function remaining uncertain. V trimming: 8 bases; J trimming: 6 bases; junction bases outside the gene matches: 7. The CDR3 runs 13 residues. The CDR3: CAAWDPPGWFKIF. CDR3 sequence (DNA): TGTGCTGCGTGGGACCCCCCTGGTTGGTTCAAGATATTT.

This chain connects TRGV10 to TRGJ1 or TRGJ2. TRGV10 is given ORF status, its function remaining uncertain. The CDR3 is 9 residues long. The CDR3 DNA reads TGTGCGCGTGGGATCAAGAAACTCTTT. Protein sequence: CARGIKKLF.

This clone rates as hyperexpanded. The genes are TRGV10 and TRGJP1. TRGV10 carries the ORF label, with uncertain function. Trimming at V came to 8 bases and at J to 6 bases, leaving 7 bases not matched to a gene. The CDR3 sequence is 13 residues long. CDR3 in amino acids: CAAWDISGWFKIF. DNA of the CDR3: TGTGCTGCGTGGGATATATCTGGTTGGTTCAAGATATTT.

The genes are TRGV2 and TRGJ1 or TRGJ2. CDR1 EGSNGY and CDR2 YDSYNSKV come from the germline V gene. CDR3 size: 15 residues. Germline trimming cut 12 bases from V and 3 bases from J; bases unmatched to any gene: 20. The DNA for the CDR3 is TGTGCCCACCTGGGACGGGTGGACCTTTATTATAAGAAACTCTTT. Amino acid sequence: CAHLGRVDLYYKKLF.

This clone has only a few counts. TCRdb's protein sequence differs at residue 6 from the translated DNA; the protein presented here follows the DNA. This chain connects TRGV9 to TRGJ1 or TRGJ2. V shed 2 bases, J shed 3 bases, and the junction held 10 bases outside the gene matches. The CDR3 loop spans 15 amino acids. CDR1 GITISATS and CDR2 ISYDGTV come from the germline V gene (reference sequence). CDR3 loop: CALWEGPGGYYKKLF. The CDR3 nucleotides are TGTGCCTTGTGGGAGGGCCCCGGAGGTTATTATAAGAAACTCTTT.

Sample share makes this clone large. The CDR3 DNA is TGTGCCTTGTGGGAGATCAACCTGGGGAGGAAACTCTTT. Translated, it gives CALWEINLGRKLF. The chain joins TRGV9 to TRGJ1 or TRGJ2. V shed 3 bases, J shed 12 bases, and the junction held 14 bases outside the gene matches. Germline assignment: CDR1 GITISATS and CDR2 ISYDGTV (reference sequence). The CDR3 contains 13 residues.

The chain employs TRGV10 and TRGJ1 or TRGJ2. TRGV10 belongs to the ORF category, with a function that is uncertain. J lost 9 bases, V lost 8 bases, and 11 bases had no gene match. This CDR3 has 12 amino acids. The CDR3 loop reads CAAWDLRGKKLF. The CDR3 nucleotides read TGTGCTGCGTGGGATTTAAGGGGTAAGAAACTCTTT.

The gene calls are TRGV3 and TRGJ1 or TRGJ2. CDR1 is VTNTFY and CDR2 is YDVSTARD in the germline V gene (reference sequence). CDR3 length equals 12 residues. J gave up 11 bases and V 6 bases, and 13 bases lay outside the gene matches. The CDR3, as DNA: TGTGCCACCTGGACAGGCTGGATGGAGAAACTCTTT. The encoded protein is CATWTGWMEKLF.

As concerns this clone: A far larger clone lies a single base away; this is likely a read error. This sequence joins TRGV10 and TRGJ1 or TRGJ2. TRGV10 is filed as an ORF, its function uncertain. The CDR3 covers 12 residues. The CDR3 DNA follows: TGTGCTGCGTGGGATTGGTGGTATAAGAAGCTCTTT. Its protein is CAAWDWWYKKLF.

The gene calls are TRGV10 and TRGJ1 or TRGJ2. Being an ORF, TRGV10 has a function that is uncertain. The CDR3 has 10 amino acids. V dropped 8 bases and J dropped 12; count of bases not matched to a gene: 8. The CDR3 DNA is TGTGCTGCGTGGGATCAACGGAAACTCTTT. Amino acids: CAAWDQRKLF.

The gene calls are TRGV10 and TRGJ1 or TRGJ2. TRGV10 is an ORF, with its function uncertain. The CDR3 consists of 13 residues. The J segment lost 3 bases and the V segment lost 8 bases, leaving 8 bases of the junction unmatched. Here the CDR3 reads CAAWVHIYYKKLF. CDR3 nucleotide sequence: TGTGCTGCGTGGGTTCACATTTATTATAAGAAACTCTTT.

V usage is TRGV11 and J usage is TRGJP1. TRGV11 is assigned to the ORF class and has an uncertain function. CDR3 length equals 17 residues. V lost 0 bases to trimming and J lost 0 bases; unmatched junction nucleotides: 4. The CDR3 coding sequence is TGTGCCTGCTGGATTAGGCACATTTATACCACTGGTTGGTTCAAGATATTT. Its translation is CACWIRHIYTTGWFKIF.

Details on this clone: A read error may be the cause here, since a much bigger clone is one base away. Other DNA sequences in the sample encode the same CDR3. The V gene is TRGV9, the J gene TRGJ1 or TRGJ2. The germline gives CDR1 GITISATS, CDR2 ISYDGTV (reference sequence). The CDR3 has 13 residues. CDR3 nucleotide sequence: TGCGCCTTGTGGGAGCCGGGTTATTATAAGAAACTCTTT. Protein product: CALWEPGYYKKLF.

In this sample, this clone is large. The rearrangement joins TRGV10 to TRGJ1 or TRGJ2. TRGV10 counts as an open reading frame of uncertain function. CDR3 length: 12 amino acids. With V trimmed by 13 bases and J by 3 bases, 10 bases remained unmatched. CDR3 loop: CAGVGSYYKKLF. The DNA of the CDR3 is TGTGCTGGCGTGGGGTCTTATTATAAGAAACTCTTT.

This clone was seen once. The chain couples TRGV10 to TRGJ1 or TRGJ2. TRGV10 is treated as an ORF (open reading frame) with a function not yet certain. J was trimmed by 6 bases and V by 8 bases; bases with no gene match: 14. The CDR3 has 14 amino acids. This CDR3 reads CAAWGIIGGYKKLF. CDR3 nucleotide sequence: TGTGCTGCGTGGGGTATTATAGGAGGTTATAAGAAACTCTTT.

This clone was recorded a few times. This may be a read error, as it is one base from a much larger clone. The sample contains more than one DNA sequence encoding this CDR3. The chain joins TRGV8 to TRGJP2. The length of the CDR3 is 12 residues. The trim removed 6 bases at V and 8 bases at J, leaving 6 bases unmatched. CDR1 is VENAVY, CDR2 YDSYNSRV, per germline. The CDR3 DNA sequence: TGTGCCACCTGGTCGAGCGATTGGATCAAGACGTTT. Residues: CATWSSDWIKTF.

V and J are TRGV10 and TRGJP1. TRGV10 is an ORF, and what it does is uncertain. The CDR3 runs 11 residues. V was pared by 8 bases and J by 15 bases, with 10 bases of the junction left unmatched. This CDR3 is CAAWDHGLKIF. As DNA, the CDR3 is TGTGCTGCGTGGGATCACGGTCTCAAGATATTT.

V gene TRGV9 combines with J gene TRGJ1 or TRGJ2. Germline loops: CDR1 GITISATS, CDR2 ISYDGTV (reference sequence). Trimming at V came to 2 bases and at J to 3 bases, leaving 13 bases not matched to a gene. The CDR3 loop spans 16 amino acids. CDR3 sequence reads: CALWEGPPEGYYKKLF. The CDR3 bases are TGTGCCTTGTGGGAGGGCCCCCCGGAGGGTTATTATAAGAAACTCTTT.

As to this clone: Only one base separates this from a far larger clonotype, so it likely reflects a read error. Other DNA sequences of this sample code for an identical CDR3. The rearrangement joins TRGV3 to TRGJP2. The CDR3 extends over 14 amino acids. Germline lookup yields CDR1 VTNTFY and CDR2 YDVSTARD (reference sequence). DNA for the CDR3: TGTGCTACCTGGGACACGCATGTTGATTGGATCAAGACGTTT. Its protein product is CATWDTHVDWIKTF.

Relative to its sample, this clone is hyperexpanded. The same CDR3 can be traced to other DNA sequences in this sample. V usage is TRGV3 and J usage is TRGJP2. J gave up 7 bases and V 2 bases, and 7 bases lay outside the gene matches. Germline V gene data show CDR1 as VTNTFY and CDR2 as YDVSTARD (reference sequence). This CDR3 comprises 14 residues. The CDR3, as DNA: TGTGCCACCTGGGACACGCATGTTGATTGGATCAAGACGTTT. This gives the protein CATWDTHVDWIKTF.

The rearrangement joins TRGV8 to TRGJP1. The CDR3 spans 13 residues. Germline CDR1 and CDR2: VENAVY and YDSYNSRV. CDR3 sequence reads: CADLGIVGWFKIF. CDR3 coding DNA: TGTGCTGACCTGGGAATAGTAGGTTGGTTCAAGATATTT.

The sample holds a few counts of this clone. Possible read error: a much larger clone is one base away. The rearrangement joins TRGV3 to TRGJ1 or TRGJ2. V lost 4 bases and J lost 7; bases outside the gene matches: 13. CDR3 length: 14 amino acids. CDR1 and CDR2 from the germline V gene are VTNTFY and YDVSTARD (reference sequence). The CDR3 DNA sequence: TGTGCCACCTGGGATAGGCTCCATGGGTATAAGAAACTCTTT. The encoded protein is CATWDRLHGYKKLF.